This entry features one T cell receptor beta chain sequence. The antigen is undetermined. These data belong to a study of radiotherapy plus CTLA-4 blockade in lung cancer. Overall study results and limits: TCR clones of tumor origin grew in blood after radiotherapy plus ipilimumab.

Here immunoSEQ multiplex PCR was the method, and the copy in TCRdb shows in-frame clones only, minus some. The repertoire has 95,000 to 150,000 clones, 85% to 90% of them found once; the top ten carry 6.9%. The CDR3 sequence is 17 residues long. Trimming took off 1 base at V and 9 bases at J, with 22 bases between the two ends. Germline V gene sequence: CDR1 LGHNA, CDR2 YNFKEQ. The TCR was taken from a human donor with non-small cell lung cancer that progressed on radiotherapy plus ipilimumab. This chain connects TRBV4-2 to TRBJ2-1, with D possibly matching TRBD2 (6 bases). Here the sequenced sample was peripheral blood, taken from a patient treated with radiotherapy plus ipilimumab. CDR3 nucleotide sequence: TGTGCCAGCAGCCAAGTACGACCGGGACTGGGAAAGGGTGAGCAGTTCTTC. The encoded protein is CASSQVRPGLGKGEQFF.